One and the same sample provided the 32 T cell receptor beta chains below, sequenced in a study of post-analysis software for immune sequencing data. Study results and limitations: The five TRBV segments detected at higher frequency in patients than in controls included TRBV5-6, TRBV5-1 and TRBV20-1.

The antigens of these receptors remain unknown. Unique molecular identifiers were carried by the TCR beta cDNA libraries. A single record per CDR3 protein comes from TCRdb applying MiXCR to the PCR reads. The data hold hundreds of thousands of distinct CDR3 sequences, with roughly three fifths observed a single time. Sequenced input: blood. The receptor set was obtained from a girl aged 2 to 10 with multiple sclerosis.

The CDR3 reads CSVEGLTGGNEQFF. CDR3 bases: TGCAGCGTTGAGGGGCTTACAGGGGGGAATGAGCAGTTCTTC. This chain uses TRBV29-1 with TRBJ2-1; 8 nucleotides agree with TRBD1. Trimming took 3 bases from V and 7 from J; bases not matched to a gene: 8. CDR1 is SQVTM and CDR2 is ANQGSEA in the germline V gene. The CDR3 consists of 14 residues.

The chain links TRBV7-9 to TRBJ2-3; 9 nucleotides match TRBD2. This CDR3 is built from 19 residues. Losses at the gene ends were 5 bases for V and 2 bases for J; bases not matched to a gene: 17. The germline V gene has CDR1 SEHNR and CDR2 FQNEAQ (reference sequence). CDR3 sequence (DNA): TGTGCCAGCAGCCCGAAGACTAGCGGTAATTCGGGGGCCACAGATACGCAGTATTTT. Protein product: CASSPKTSGNSGATDTQYF.

The CDR3 DNA reads as TGCGCCAGCAGCTTGACGGGTCAGGGTCCCTACGAGCAGTACTTC. The encoded protein is CASSLTGQGPYEQYF. The chain combines TRBV5-1 with TRBJ2-7; D perhaps matches TRBD1 (5 bases). Deletions cut 1 base from V and 2 bases from J, with 13 bases between. Per germline, CDR1 SGHRS and CDR2 YFSETQ. The CDR3 loop spans 15 amino acids. Variable domain in full (rest from reference TRBV5-1 and TRBJ2-7): KAGVTQTPRYLIKTRGQQVTLSCSPISGHRSVSWYQQTPGQGLQFLFEYFSETQRNKGNFPGRFSGRQFSNSRSEMNVSTLELGDSALYLCASSLTGQGPYEQYFGPGTRLTVT.

The CDR3 DNA is TGTGCCAGCACGCCTGGGCGGGAGCAGTACTTC. This gives the protein CASTPGREQYF. The chain carries TRBV2 and TRBJ2-7; D is uncertain. Germline loops: CDR1 SNHLY, CDR2 FYNNEI. This CDR3 is built from 11 residues. V was trimmed by 7 bases and J by 7 bases, leaving 11 bases between them. Filled out from reference TRBV2 and TRBJ2-7, the complete variable domain reads EPEVTQTPSHQVTQMGQEVILRCVPISNHLYFYWYRQILGQKVEFLVSFYNNEISEKSEIFDDQFSVERPDGSNFTLKIRSTKLEDSAMYFCASTPGREQYFGPGTRLTVT.

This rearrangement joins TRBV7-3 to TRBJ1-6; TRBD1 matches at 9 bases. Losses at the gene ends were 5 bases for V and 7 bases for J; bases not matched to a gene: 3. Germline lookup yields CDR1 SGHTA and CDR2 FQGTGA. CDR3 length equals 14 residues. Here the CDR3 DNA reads TGTGCCAGCAGCCTACAGGGGGCCAATTCACCCCTCCACTTT. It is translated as CASSLQGANSPLHF.

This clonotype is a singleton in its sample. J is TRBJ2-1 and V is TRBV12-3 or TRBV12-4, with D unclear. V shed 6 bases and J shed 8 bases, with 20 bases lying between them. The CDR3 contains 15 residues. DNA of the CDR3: TGTGCCAGCAGCCTTTTGGGTGTTTCTGCGGATGAGCAGTTCTTC. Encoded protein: CASSLLGVSADEQFF.

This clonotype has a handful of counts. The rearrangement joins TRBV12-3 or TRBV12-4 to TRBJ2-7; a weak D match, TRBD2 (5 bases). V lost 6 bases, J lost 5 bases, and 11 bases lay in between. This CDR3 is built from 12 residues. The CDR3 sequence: CASSRTLDEQYF. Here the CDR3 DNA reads TGTGCCAGCAGCAGGACTCTCGACGAGCAGTACTTC.

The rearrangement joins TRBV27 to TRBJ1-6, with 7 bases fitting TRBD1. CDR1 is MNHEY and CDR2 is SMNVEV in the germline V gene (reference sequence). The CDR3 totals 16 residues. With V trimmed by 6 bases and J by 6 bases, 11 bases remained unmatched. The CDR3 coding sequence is TGTGCCAGCAGCCTGACAGGGCGGTGGTTTAATTCACCCCTCCACTTT. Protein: CASSLTGRWFNSPLHF.

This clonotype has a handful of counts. The CDR3 sequence is CASGPYQETQYF. The CDR3 DNA sequence: TGTGCCAGCGGCCCCTACCAAGAGACCCAGTACTTC. This chain joins TRBV5-6 and TRBJ2-5; D is undetermined. Trimming removed 7 bases from V and 0 bases from J, with 7 bases in between. The CDR3 is made up of 12 amino acids. Germline-derived CDR1 and CDR2 are SGHDT and YYEEEE.

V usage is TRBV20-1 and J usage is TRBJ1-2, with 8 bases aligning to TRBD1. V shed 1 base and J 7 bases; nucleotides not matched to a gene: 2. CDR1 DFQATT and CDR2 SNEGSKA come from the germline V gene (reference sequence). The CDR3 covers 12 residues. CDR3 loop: CSARAQGGGYTF. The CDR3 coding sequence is TGCAGTGCTAGAGCACAGGGGGGTGGCTACACCTTC.

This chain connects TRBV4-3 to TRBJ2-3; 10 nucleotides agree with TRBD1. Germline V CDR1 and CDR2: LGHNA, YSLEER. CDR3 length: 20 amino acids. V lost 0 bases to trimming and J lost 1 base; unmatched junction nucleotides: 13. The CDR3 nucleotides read TGCGCCAGCAGCCAAGAACCGGGACAGGGGTTCAGGTTGGGCACAGATACGCAGTATTTT. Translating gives CASSQEPGQGFRLGTDTQYF.

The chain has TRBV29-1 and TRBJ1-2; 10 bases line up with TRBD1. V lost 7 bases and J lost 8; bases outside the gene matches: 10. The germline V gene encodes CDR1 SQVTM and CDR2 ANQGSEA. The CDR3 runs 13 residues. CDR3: CSARTGGMRGYTF. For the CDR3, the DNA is TGCAGCGCCCGGACAGGGGGAATGCGAGGCTACACCTTC.

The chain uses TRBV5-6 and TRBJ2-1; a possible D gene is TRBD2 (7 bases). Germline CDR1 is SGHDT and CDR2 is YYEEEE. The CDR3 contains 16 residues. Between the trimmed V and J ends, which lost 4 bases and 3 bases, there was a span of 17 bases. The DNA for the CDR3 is TGTGCCAGCAGCCGCCAAGGGGGGGGTCTCTACAATGAGCAGTTCTTC. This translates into CASSRQGGGLYNEQFF. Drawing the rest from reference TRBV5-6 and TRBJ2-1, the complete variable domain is DAGVTQSPTHLIKTRGQQVTLRCSPKSGHDTVSWYQQALGQGPQFIFQYYEEEERQRGNFPDRFSGHQFPNYSSELNVNALLLGDSALYLCASSRQGGGLYNEQFFGPGTRLTVL.

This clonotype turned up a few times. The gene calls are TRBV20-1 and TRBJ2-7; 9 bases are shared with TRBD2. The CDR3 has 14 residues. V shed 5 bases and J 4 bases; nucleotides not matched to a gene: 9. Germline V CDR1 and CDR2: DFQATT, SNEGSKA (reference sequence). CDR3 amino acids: CSAEIAGVLYEQYF. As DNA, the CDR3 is TGCAGTGCTGAAATAGCGGGAGTTCTGTACGAGCAGTACTTC.

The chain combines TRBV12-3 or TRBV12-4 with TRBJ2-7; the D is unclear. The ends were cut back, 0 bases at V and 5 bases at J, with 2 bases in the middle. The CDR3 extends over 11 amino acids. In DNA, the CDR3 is TGTGCCAGCAGTTTAGCAGACGAGCAGTACTTC. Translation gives CASSLADEQYF.

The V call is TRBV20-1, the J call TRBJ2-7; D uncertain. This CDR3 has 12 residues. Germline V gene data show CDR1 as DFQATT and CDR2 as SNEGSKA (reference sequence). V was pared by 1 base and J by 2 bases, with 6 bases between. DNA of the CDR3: TGCAGTGCTAGAGCCGGAGCCTACGAGCAGTACTTC. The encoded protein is CSARAGAYEQYF.

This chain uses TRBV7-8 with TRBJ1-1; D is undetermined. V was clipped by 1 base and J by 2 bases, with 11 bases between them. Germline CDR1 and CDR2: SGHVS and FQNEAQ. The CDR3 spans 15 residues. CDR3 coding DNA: TGTGCCAGCAGCTTAGGTTCCGGGAGTAACACTGAAGCTTTCTTT. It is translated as CASSLGSGSNTEAFF. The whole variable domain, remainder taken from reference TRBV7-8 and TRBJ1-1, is GAGVSQSPRYKVAKRGQDVALRCDPISGHVSLFWYQQALGQGPEFLTYFQNEAQLDKSGLPSDRFFAERPEGSVSTLKIQRTQQEDSAVYLCASSLGSGSNTEAFFGQGTRLTVV.

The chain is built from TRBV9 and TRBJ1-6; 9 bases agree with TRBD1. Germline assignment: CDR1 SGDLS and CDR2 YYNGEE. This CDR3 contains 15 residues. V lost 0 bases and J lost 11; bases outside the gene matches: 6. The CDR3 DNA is TGTGCCAGCAGCGTAGCCGGGACAGGGAGGGCACCCCTCCACTTT. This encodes CASSVAGTGRAPLHF.

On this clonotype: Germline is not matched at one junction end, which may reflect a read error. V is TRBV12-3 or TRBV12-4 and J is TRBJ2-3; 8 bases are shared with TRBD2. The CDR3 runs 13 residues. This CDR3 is CVSRQRGRDTQYF. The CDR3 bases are TGTGTCAGCCGCCAGCGGGGGCGGGATACGCAGTATTTT.

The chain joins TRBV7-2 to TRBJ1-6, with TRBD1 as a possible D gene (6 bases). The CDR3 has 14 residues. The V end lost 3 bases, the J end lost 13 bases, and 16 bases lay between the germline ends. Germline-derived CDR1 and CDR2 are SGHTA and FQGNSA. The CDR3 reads CASSFTGSRRPLHF. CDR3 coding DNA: TGTGCCAGCAGCTTTACAGGGAGTCGGCGCCCCCTCCACTTT.

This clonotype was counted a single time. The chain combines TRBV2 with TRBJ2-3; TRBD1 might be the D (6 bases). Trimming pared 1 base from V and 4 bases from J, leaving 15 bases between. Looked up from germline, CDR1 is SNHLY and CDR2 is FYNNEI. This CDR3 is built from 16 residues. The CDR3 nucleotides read TGTGCCAGCAGTGAAGGCATGCCAGGGGCAGCAGATACGCAGTATTTT. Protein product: CASSEGMPGAADTQYF. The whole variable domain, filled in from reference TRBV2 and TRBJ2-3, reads EPEVTQTPSHQVTQMGQEVILRCVPISNHLYFYWYRQILGQKVEFLVSFYNNEISEKSEIFDDQFSVERPDGSNFTLKIRSTKLEDSAMYFCASSEGMPGAADTQYFGPGTRLTVL.

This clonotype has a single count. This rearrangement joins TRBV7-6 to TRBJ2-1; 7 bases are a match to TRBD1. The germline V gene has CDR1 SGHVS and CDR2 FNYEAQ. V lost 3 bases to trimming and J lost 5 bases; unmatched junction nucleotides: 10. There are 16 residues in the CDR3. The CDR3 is CASSFPIGDRHNEQFF. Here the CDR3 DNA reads TGTGCCAGCAGCTTTCCAATCGGGGACAGACACAATGAGCAGTTCTTC.

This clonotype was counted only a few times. Here the CDR3 DNA reads TGTGCCAGCAGTTACGTCGGCGGGAGGGGAGATACGCAGTATTTT. Its protein product is CASSYVGGRGDTQYF. The rearrangement joins TRBV6-5 to TRBJ2-3; 9 bases agree with TRBD2. This CDR3 is built from 15 residues. Looked up from germline, CDR1 is MNHEY and CDR2 is SVGAGI. V was clipped by 2 bases and J by 5 bases; unmatched bases: 5.

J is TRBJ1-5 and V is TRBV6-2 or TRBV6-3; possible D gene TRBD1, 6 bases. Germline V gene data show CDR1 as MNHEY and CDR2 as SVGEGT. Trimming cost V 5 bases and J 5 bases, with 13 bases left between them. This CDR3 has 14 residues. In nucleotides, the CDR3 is TGTGCCAGCAGTAGTACAGGGTACTATCAGCCCCAGCATTTT. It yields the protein CASSSTGYYQPQHF.

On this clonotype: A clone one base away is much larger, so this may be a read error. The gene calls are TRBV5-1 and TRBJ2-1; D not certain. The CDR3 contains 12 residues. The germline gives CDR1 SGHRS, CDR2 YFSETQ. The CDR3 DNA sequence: TGCGCCAGCAGCTTGGGTGACAATGGGCAGTTCTTC. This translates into CASSLGDNGQFF.

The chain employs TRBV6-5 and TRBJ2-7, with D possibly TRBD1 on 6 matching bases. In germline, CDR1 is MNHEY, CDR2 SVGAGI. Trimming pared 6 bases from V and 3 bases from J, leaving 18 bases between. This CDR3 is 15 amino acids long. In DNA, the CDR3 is TGTGCCAGCAGGCCATCCGAGGGACACTACTACGAGCAGTACTTC. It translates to CASRPSEGHYYEQYF.

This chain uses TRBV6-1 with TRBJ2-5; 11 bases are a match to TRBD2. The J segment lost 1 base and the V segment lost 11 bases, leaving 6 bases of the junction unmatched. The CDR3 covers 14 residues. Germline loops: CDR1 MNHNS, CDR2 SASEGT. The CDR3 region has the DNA TGTGCCGGTACTAGCGGGGGTCCCCAAGAGACCCAGTACTTC. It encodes CAGTSGGPQETQYF.

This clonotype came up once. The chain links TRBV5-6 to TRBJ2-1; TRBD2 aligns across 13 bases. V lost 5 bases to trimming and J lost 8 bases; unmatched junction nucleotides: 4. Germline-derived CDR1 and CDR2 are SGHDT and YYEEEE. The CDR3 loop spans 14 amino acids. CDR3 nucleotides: TGTGCCAGCAGGGGGACTAGCGGGGTACATGAGCAGTTCTTC. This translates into CASRGTSGVHEQFF.

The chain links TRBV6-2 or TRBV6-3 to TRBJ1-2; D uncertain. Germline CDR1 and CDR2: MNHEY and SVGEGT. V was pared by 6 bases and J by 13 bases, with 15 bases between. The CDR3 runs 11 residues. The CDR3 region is CASSKGPALTF. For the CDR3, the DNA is TGTGCCAGCAGCAAAGGACCAGCACTCACCTTC.

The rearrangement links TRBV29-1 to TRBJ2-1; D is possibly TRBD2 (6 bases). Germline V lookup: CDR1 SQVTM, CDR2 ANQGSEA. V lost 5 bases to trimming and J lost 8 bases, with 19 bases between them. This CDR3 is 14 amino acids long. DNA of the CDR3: TGCAGCGTTCTGCGGGACCAAGAGAATGATGAGCAGTTCTTC. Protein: CSVLRDQENDEQFF.

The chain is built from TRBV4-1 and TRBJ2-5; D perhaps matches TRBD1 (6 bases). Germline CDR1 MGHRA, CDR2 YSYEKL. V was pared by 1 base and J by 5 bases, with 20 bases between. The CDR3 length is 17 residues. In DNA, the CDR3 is TGCGCCAGCAGCCAAGGGGGGCAGGCCGGTTGGCTTGAGACCCAGTACTTC. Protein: CASSQGGQAGWLETQYF.

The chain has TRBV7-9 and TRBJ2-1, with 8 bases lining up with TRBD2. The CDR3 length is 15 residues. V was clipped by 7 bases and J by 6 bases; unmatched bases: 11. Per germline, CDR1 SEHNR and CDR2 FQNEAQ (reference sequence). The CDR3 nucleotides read TGTGCCAGCAACCAAAAGGGCCTAGCGGGCAATGAGCAGTTCTTC. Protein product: CASNQKGLAGNEQFF.